This T cell receptor (beta chain) was retrieved from a study of blood T cell repertoires in COVID-19. As handled by the study authors: Using reference gene primer amplification, nucleated cell counts were estimated. The protocol was immunoSEQ multiplex PCR, while the TCRdb copy is restricted to in-frame clones and leaves out a portion. Clonal size and the V and J genes are those of that table, whereas D and trimming came from the DNA. Here the sample spans tens of thousands of clones, around 84% being singletons. The receptor's source is a human donor in a cohort sampled during active COVID-19. Sequenced material: peripheral blood.

The CDR3 protein is CASSQPQGARTNEKLFF. CDR3 nucleotides: TGCGCCAGCAGCCAACCCCAGGGGGCGCGGACTAATGAAAAACTGTTTTTT. This chain uses TRBV4-1 with TRBJ1-4; 8 positions match TRBD1. The V and J ends lost 2 bases and 2 bases, in that order; junction bases with no gene match: 7. Looked up from germline, CDR1 is MGHRA and CDR2 is YSYEKL. The CDR3 loop spans 17 amino acids.